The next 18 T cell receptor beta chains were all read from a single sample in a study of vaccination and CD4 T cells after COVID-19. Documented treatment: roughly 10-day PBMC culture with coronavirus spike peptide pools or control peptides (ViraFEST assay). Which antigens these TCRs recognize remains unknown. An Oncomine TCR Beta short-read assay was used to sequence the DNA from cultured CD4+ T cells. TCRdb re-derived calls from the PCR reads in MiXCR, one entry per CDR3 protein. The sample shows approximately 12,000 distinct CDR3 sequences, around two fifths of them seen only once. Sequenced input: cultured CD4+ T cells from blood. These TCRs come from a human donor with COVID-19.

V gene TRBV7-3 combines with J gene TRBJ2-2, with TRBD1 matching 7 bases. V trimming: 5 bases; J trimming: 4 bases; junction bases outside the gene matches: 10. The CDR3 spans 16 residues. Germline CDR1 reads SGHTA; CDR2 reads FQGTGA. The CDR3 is CASSLTGAKGTGELFF. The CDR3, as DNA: TGTGCCAGCAGCCTCACAGGGGCAAAAGGCACCGGGGAGCTGTTTTTT.

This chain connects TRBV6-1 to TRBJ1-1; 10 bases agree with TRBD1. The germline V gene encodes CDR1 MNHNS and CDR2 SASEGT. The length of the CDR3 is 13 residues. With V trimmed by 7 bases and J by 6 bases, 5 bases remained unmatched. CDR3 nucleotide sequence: TGTGCCAGCAACCGAGACAGGGGGCCTGAAGCTTTCTTT. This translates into CASNRDRGPEAFF.

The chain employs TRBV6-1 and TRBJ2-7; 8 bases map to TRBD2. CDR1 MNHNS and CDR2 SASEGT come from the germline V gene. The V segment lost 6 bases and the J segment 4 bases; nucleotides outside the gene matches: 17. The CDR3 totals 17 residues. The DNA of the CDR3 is TGTGCCAGCAGCTCTTCGGGTGAGCGGGGGCCGAGATACGAGCAGTACTTC. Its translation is CASSSSGERGPRYEQYF.

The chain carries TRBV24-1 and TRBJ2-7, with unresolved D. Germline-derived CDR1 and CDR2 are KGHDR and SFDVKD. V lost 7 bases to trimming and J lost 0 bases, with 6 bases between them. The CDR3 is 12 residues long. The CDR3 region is CATSDNSYEQYF. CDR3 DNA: TGTGCCACCAGCGACAACTCCTACGAGCAGTACTTC.

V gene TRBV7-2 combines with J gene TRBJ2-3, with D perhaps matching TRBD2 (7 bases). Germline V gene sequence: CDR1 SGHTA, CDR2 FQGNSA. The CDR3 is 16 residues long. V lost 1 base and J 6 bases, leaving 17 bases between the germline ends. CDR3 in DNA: TGTGCCAGCAGCTTAGGTAGTGGGGGGGCCACGGATACGCAGTATTTT. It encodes CASSLGSGGATDTQYF. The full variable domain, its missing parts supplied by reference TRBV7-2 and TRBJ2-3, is GAGVSQSPSNKVTEKGKDVELRCDPISGHTALYWYRQSLGQGLEFLIYFQGNSAPDKSGLPSDRFSAERTGGSVSTLTIQRTQQEDSAVYLCASSLGSGGATDTQYFGPGTRLTVL.

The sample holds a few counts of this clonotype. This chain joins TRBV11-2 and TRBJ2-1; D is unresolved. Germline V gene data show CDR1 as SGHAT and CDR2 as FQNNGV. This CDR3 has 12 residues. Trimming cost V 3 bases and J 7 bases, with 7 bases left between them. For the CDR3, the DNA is TGTGCCAGCAGCTTGACCCGGAATGAGCAGTTCTTC. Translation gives CASSLTRNEQFF.

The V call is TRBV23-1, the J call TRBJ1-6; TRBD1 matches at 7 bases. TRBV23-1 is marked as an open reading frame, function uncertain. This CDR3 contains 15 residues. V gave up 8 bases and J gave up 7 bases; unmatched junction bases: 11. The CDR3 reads CASRQMGQLNSPLHF. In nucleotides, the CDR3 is TGCGCCAGCCGCCAGATGGGACAGCTAAATTCACCCCTCCACTTT.

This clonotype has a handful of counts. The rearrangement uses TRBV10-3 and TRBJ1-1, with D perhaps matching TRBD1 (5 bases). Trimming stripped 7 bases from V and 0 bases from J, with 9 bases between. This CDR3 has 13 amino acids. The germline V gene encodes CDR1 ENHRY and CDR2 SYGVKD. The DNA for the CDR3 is TGTGCCATCACCGGGGCAGTGAACACTGAAGCTTTCTTT. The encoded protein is CAITGAVNTEAFF.

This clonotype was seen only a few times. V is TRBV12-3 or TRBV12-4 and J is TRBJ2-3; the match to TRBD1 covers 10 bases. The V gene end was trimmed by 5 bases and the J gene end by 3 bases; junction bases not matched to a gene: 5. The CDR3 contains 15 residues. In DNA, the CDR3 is TGTGCCAGCAGTCACCGGGACAGGGGTACAGATACGCAGTATTTT. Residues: CASSHRDRGTDTQYF.

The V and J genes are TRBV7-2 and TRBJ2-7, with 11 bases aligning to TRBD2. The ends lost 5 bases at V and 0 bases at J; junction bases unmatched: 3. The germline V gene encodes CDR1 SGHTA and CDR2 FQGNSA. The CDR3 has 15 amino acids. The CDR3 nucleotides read TGTGCCAGCAGCCGTAGCGGGAGGGTCTCCTACGAGCAGTACTTC. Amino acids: CASSRSGRVSYEQYF. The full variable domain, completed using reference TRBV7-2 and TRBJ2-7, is GAGVSQSPSNKVTEKGKDVELRCDPISGHTALYWYRQSLGQGLEFLIYFQGNSAPDKSGLPSDRFSAERTGGSVSTLTIQRTQQEDSAVYLCASSRSGRVSYEQYFGPGTRLTVT.

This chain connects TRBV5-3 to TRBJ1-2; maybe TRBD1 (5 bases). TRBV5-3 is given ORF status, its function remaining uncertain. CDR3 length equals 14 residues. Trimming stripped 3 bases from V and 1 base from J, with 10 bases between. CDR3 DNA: TGTGCCAGAAGCTCGCGGGGGAATAACTATGGCTACACCTTC. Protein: CARSSRGNNYGYTF.

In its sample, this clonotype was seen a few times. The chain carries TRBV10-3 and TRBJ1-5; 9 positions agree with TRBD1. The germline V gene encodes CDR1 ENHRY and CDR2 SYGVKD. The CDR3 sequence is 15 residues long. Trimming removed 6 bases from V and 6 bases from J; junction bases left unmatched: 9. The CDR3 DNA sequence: TGTGCCATCAGCATGGGACAGGGCGCATCTCAGCCCCAGCATTTT. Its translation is CAISMGQGASQPQHF.

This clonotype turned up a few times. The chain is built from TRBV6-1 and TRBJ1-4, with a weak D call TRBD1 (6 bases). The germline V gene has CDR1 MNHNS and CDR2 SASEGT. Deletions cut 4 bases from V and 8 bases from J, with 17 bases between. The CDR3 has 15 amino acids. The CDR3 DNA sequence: TGTGCCAGCAGTGTGGAGCAGGGGAAAATCGAAAAACTGTTTTTT. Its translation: CASSVEQGKIEKLFF.

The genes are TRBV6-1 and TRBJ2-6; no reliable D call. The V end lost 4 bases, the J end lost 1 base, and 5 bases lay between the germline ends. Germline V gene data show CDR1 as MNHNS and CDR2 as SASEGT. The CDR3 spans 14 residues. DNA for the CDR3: TGTGCCAGCAGTGCCCAATCTGGGGCCAACGTCCTGACTTTC. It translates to CASSAQSGANVLTF.

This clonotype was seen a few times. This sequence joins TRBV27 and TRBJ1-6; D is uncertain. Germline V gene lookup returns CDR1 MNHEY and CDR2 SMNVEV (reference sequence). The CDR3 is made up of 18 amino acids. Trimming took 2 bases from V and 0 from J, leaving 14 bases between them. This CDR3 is CASSLIRPQSSYNSPLHF. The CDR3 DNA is TGTGCCAGCAGTTTAATACGGCCTCAGAGCTCCTATAATTCACCCCTCCACTTT.

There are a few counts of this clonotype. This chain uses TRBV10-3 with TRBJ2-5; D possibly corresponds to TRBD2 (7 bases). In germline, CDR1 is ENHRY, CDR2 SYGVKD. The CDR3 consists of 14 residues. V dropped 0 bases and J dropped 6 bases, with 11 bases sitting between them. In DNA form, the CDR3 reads TGTGCCATCAGTGAGTCTGGGGGGGCGAAGACCCAGTACTTC. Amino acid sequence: CAISESGGAKTQYF.

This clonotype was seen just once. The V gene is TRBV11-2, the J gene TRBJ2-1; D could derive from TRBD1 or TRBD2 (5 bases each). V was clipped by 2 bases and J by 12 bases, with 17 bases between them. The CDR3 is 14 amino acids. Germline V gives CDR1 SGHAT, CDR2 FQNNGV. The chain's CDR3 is CASSLNGAAFWQFF. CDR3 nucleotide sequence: TGTGCCAGCAGCTTAAACGGGGCCGCATTTTGGCAGTTCTTC. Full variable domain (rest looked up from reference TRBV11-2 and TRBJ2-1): EAGVAQSPRYKIIEKRQSVAFWCNPISGHATLYWYQQILGQGPKLLIQFQNNGVVDDSQLPKDRFSAERLKGVDSTLKIQPAKLEDSAVYLCASSLNGAAFWQFFGPGTRLTVL.

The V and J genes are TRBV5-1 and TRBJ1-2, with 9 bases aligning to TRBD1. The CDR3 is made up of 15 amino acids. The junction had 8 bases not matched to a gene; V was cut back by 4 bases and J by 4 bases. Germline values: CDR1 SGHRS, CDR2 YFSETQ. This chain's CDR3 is CASSTWTGDRYGYTF. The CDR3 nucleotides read TGCGCCAGCAGCACTTGGACAGGGGATCGCTATGGCTACACCTTC.